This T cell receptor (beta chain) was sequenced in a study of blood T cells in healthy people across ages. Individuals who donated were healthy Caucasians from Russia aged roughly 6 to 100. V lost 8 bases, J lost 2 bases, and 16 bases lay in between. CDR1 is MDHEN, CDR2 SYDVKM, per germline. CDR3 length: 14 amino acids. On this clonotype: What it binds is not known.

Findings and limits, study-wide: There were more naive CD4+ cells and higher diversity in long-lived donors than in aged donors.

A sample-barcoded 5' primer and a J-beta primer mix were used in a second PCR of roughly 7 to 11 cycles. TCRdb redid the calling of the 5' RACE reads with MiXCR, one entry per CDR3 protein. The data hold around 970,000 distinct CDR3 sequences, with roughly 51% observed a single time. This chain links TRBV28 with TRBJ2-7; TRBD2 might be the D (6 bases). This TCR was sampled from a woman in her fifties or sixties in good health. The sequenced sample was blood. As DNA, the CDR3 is TGTGCCAGCTCCCAGGGCGGGATCCCCTACGAGCAGTACTTC. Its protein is CASSQGGIPYEQYF.